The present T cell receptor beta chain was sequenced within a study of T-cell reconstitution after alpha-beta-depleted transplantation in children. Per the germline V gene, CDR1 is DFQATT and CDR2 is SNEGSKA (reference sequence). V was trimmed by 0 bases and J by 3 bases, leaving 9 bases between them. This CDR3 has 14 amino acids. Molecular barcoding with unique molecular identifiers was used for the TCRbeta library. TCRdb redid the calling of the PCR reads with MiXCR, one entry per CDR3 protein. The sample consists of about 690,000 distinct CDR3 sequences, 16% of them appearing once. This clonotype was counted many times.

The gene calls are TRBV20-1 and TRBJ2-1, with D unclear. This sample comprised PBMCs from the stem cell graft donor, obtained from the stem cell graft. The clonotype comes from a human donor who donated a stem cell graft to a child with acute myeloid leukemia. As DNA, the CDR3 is TGCAGTGCTAGAGATTTGTTAGGCTACAATGAGCAGTTCTTC. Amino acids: CSARDLLGYNEQFF.